This TCR beta chain was observed in a study of CD8+ T cells in alopecia areata. Study findings and constraints: There were also resident alphabeta T cells of normal skin sequenced in scalp samples. Affected scalp, especially in alopecia totalis/universalis, had a higher clonality than normal scalp did.

In the case of this clone: Antigen: not known.

In each case, RNA was isolated and then reverse transcribed into cDNA as the sequencing template. Sequencing used immunoSEQ multiplex PCR; TCRdb keeps in-frame clones, though not all of them. The data hold 100,000 to 130,000 clones, with approximately 61% observed a single time. Peripheral blood and lesional scalp punch biopsies came from alopecia areata patients. Sorting of PBMCs yielded the CD4+ and CD8+ T cells. Sequencing was performed on NKG2D-low CD8+ T cells sorted from blood. The sequence derives from a human donor with alopecia areata.

The CDR3 spells CASSLSAGELFF. The CDR3 DNA sequence: TGTGCCAGCAGCTTATCGGCCGGGGAGCTGTTTTTT. The V and J genes are TRBV11-2 and TRBJ2-2; D is unclear. Trimming stripped 2 bases from V and 6 bases from J, with 4 bases between. The CDR3 covers 12 residues. The V gene's germline CDR1 is SGHAT and CDR2 FQNNGV.